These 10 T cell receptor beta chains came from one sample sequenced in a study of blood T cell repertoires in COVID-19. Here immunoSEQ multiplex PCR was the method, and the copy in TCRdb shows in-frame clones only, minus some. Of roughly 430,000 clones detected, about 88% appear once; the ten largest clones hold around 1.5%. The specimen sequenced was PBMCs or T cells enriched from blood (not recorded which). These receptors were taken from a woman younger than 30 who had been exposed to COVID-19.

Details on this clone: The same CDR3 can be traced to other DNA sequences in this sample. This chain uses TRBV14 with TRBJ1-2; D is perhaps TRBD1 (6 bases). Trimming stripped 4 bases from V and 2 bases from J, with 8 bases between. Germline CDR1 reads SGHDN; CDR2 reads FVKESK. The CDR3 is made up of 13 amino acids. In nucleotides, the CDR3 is TGTGCCAGCAGCCCCGGGACAAACTATGGCTACACCTTC. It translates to CASSPGTNYGYTF. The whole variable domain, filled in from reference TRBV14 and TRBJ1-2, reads EAGVTQFPSHSVIEKGQTVTLRCDPISGHDNLYWYRRVMGKEIKFLLHFVKESKQDESGMPNNRFLAERTGGTYSTLKVQPAELEDSGVYFCASSPGTNYGYTFGSGTRLTVV.

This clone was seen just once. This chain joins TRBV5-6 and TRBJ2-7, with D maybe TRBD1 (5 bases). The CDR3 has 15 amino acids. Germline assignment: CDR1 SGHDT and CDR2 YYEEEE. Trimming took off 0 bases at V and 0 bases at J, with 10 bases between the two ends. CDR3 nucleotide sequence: TGTGCCAGCAGCTTGGGCAGGGTGACCTCCTACGAGCAGTACTTC. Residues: CASSLGRVTSYEQYF.

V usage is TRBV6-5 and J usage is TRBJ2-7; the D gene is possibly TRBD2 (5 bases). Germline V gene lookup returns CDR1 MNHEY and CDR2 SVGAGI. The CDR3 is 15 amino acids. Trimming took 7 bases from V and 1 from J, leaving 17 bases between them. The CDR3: CASKDERFGSYEQYF. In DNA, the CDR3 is TGTGCCAGCAAAGATGAGCGGTTTGGGTCCTACGAGCAGTACTTC.

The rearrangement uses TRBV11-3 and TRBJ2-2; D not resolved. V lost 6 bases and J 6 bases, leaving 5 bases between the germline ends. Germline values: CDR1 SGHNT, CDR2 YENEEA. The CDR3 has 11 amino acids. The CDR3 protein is CASSTSGELFF. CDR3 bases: TGTGCCAGCAGTACATCCGGGGAGCTGTTTTTT.

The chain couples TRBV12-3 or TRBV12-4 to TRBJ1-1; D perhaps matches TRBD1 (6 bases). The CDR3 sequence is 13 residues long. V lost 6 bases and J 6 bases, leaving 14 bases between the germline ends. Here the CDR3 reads CASRFRGTAEAFF. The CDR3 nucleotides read TGTGCCAGCAGGTTCAGGGGAACGGCTGAAGCTTTCTTT.

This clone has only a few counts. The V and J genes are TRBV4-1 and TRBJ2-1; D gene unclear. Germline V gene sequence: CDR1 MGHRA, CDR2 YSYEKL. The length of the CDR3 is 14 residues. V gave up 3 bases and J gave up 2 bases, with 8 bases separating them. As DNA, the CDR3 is TGCGCCAGCAGCCAGGGCGATACCTACAATGAGCAGTTCTTC. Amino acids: CASSQGDTYNEQFF.

For the CDR3, the DNA is TGTGCCAGCAGCGTAGTGACAGGGCCGGACACCGGGGAGCTGTTTTTT. As protein: CASSVVTGPDTGELFF. This chain connects TRBV9 to TRBJ2-2, with TRBD1 identical over 7 bases. The length of the CDR3 is 16 residues. With V trimmed by 0 bases and J by 3 bases, 5 bases remained unmatched. Germline V gene lookup returns CDR1 SGDLS and CDR2 YYNGEE.

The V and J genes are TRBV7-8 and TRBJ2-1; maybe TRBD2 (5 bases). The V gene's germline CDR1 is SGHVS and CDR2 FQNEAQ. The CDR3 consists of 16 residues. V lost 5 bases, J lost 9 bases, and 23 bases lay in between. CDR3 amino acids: CASSPFLEREGSEQFF. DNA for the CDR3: TGTGCCAGCAGCCCCTTTTTAGAGAGGGAAGGGAGTGAGCAGTTCTTC.

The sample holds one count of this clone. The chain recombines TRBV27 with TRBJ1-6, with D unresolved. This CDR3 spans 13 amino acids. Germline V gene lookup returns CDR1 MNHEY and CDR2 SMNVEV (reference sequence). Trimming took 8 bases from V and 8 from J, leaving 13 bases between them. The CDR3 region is CASGRTRDSPLHF. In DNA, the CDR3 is TGTGCCAGCGGTCGTACGAGGGATTCACCCCTCCACTTT.

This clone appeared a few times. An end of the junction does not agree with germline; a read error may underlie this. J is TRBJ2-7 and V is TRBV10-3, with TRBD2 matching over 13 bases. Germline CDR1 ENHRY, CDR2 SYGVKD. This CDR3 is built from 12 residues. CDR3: CAISEGLAGEDF. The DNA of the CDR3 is TGTGCCATCAGTGAGGGACTAGCGGGAGAAGACTTC.